One and the same sample provided the 9 T cell receptor beta chains below, sequenced in a study of CD8 T cells in ankylosing spondylitis. Study-level points and caveats: What seemed typical of ankylosing spondylitis blood was a TCR beta motif built from about 8 highly homologous variants.

TCRdb fed the 5' RACE reads into MiXCR, producing one record per CDR3 protein. The repertoire holds a few hundred thousand distinct CDR3 sequences, with approximately 20% as singletons. These TCRs are of unknown antigen specificity. Specimen: blood, either unsorted or a sorted T cell fraction (not recorded which). These receptors were collected from a male donor with ankylosing spondylitis.

The chain recombines TRBV7-6 with TRBJ1-2; D call uncertain. The CDR3 is 13 residues long. The germline V gene has CDR1 SGHVS and CDR2 FNYEAQ. V was cut by 2 bases and J by 7 bases, with 11 bases left in between. CDR3 amino acids: CASSLTETSGYTF. DNA for the CDR3: TGTGCCAGCAGCTTAACGGAGACGAGTGGCTACACCTTC.

The V and J genes are TRBV7-3 and TRBJ2-2; D is perhaps TRBD2 (6 bases). The V gene's germline CDR1 is SGHTA and CDR2 FQGTGA. The CDR3 sequence is 15 residues long. V gave up 6 bases and J gave up 5 bases, with 16 bases separating them. CDR3 sequence (DNA): TGTGCCAGCAGACTTCAAGACGCGGGAACCGGGGAGCTGTTTTTT. Translating gives CASRLQDAGTGELFF.

The V gene is TRBV12-3 or TRBV12-4, the J gene TRBJ2-5; perhaps D is TRBD1 or TRBD2 (6 bases each). The CDR3 length is 16 residues. Trimming took off 0 bases at V and 5 bases at J, with 16 bases between the two ends. The DNA of the CDR3 is TGTGCCAGCAGTTTAGCCCCCGGGGGCGGTTGGGAGACCCAGTACTTC. It codes for CASSLAPGGGWETQYF.

In this sample, this clonotype turned up a few times. This chain joins TRBV5-1 and TRBJ1-1, with D unclear. The germline V gene encodes CDR1 SGHRS and CDR2 YFSETQ. The CDR3 totals 13 residues. V shed 4 bases and J shed 0 bases, with 7 bases lying between them. CDR3 nucleotide sequence: TGCGCCAGCAGCGCCGGATTGAACACTGAAGCTTTCTTT. It is translated as CASSAGLNTEAFF.

This chain connects TRBV24-1 to TRBJ2-1, with 8 positions matching TRBD2. Per the germline V gene, CDR1 is KGHDR and CDR2 is SFDVKD. J lost 1 base, V lost 4 bases, and 5 bases had no gene match. The CDR3 runs 16 residues. CDR3: CATSDSSGSSYNEQFF. The CDR3 DNA follows: TGTGCCACCAGTGACTCTAGCGGGTCGTCCTACAATGAGCAGTTCTTC.

The chain uses TRBV5-1 and TRBJ2-1, with 12 positions matching TRBD2. CDR1 is SGHRS and CDR2 is YFSETQ in the germline V gene. This CDR3 is built from 14 residues. The V gene end was trimmed by 4 bases and the J gene end by 9 bases; junction bases not matched to a gene: 5. The CDR3 spells CASSPRLAGVEQFF. CDR3 nucleotides: TGCGCCAGCAGCCCCAGACTAGCGGGAGTTGAGCAGTTCTTC.

The rearrangement links TRBV12-3 or TRBV12-4 to TRBJ2-3; D gene unclear. V shed 8 bases and J shed 7 bases, with 13 bases lying between them. This CDR3 region has 12 residues. CDR3 amino acids: CASRESRYTQYF. Here the CDR3 DNA reads TGTGCCAGCCGAGAGAGCAGGTATACGCAGTATTTT.

This clonotype was seen a handful of times. This rearrangement joins TRBV29-1 to TRBJ2-1; TRBD2 matches at 16 bases. The CDR3 spans 14 residues. The J segment lost 11 bases and the V segment lost 3 bases, leaving 4 bases of the junction unmatched. CDR1 is SQVTM, CDR2 ANQGSEA, per germline. The CDR3 sequence: CSVEGTSGRVQQFF. In DNA form, the CDR3 reads TGCAGCGTTGAGGGGACTAGCGGGAGGGTGCAGCAGTTCTTC.

The chain recombines TRBV5-1 with TRBJ1-4; unclear D gene. The CDR3 length is 13 residues. Germline V CDR1 and CDR2: SGHRS, YFSETQ. With 5 bases removed from V and 8 bases from J, the gap between germline ends came to 13 bases. In DNA, the CDR3 is TGCGCCAGCAGTTCAAGCGGAGCAGAAAAACTGTTTTTT. Protein: CASSSSGAEKLFF. Supplemented by reference TRBV5-1 and TRBJ1-4, the full variable domain reads KAGVTQTPRYLIKTRGQQVTLSCSPISGHRSVSWYQQTPGQGLQFLFEYFSETQRNKGNFPGRFSGRQFSNSRSEMNVSTLELGDSALYLCASSSSGAEKLFFGSGTQLSVL.